The rows below give T cell receptor beta chains drawn from one sample of a study of regulatory T cells in long-lasting Graves disease. TCRdb reprocessed the multiplex PCR reads with MiXCR, giving one entry per CDR3 protein. The table includes roughly 400,000 distinct CDR3 sequences, roughly 21% detected once. Source: peripheral blood mononuclear cells (PBMCs), taken when the disease was refractory, from a patient treated with antithyroid drugs. The receptors derive from a female donor with Graves disease. CDR3s include the opening cysteine and the closing phenylalanine or tryptophan. The D gene is left open where the match is weak. The size entry is marked missing in some rows and otherwise reads once, few, many or a size class.

D | J | size | V | CDR3 | DNA
NA | TRBJ2-7 | many | TRBV2 | CASSDPAQVSYEQYF | TGTGCCAGCAGTGACCCCGCACAGGTTTCCTACGAGCAGTACTTC
NA | TRBJ1-2 | many | TRBV12-3/TRBV12-4 | CASLPGGVDYGYTF | TGTGCCAGTTTGCCGGGGGGAGTCGACTATGGCTACACCTTC
NA | TRBJ1-6 | few | TRBV5-1 | CASSRGGSSSYNSPLHF | TGCGCCAGCAGCCGAGGGGGGTCTAGCTCCTATAATTCACCCCTCCACTTT
NA | TRBJ2-5 | few | TRBV7-7 | CASSQGTLQETQYF | TGTGCCAGCAGCCAGGGGACTCTTCAAGAGACCCAGTACTTC
NA | TRBJ1-3 | NA | TRBV3-1 | CASSQAGSGNTIYF | TGTGCCAGCAGCCAAGCGGGTTCTGGAAACACCATATATTTT
NA | TRBJ1-6 | NA | TRBV7-9 | CASSLGTDSWSPLHF | TGTGCCAGCAGCTTAGGGACAGACTCCTGGTCACCCCTCCACTTT
NA | TRBJ2-6 | NA | TRBV19 | CASTRGSSSGANVLTF | TGTGCCAGTACCCGGGGGTCAAGCTCTGGGGCCAACGTCCTGACTTTC
NA | TRBJ1-5 | NA | TRBV27 | CASSLWTERFVRNSNQPQHF | TGTGCCAGCAGTTTATGGACCGAAAGATTTGTTCGGAATAGCAATCAGCCCCAGCATTTT
NA | TRBJ2-7 | many | TRBV9 | CASSSDLGYEQYF | TGTGCCAGCAGCTCCGACCTGGGTTACGAGCAGTACTTC
TRBD1 | TRBJ2-7 | NA | TRBV20-1 | CSATNPGQIAYEQYF | TGCAGTGCCACCAATCCGGGACAGATCGCCTACGAGCAGTACTTC
NA | TRBJ2-3 | few | TRBV12-3/TRBV12-4 | CASSFPDGKYTDTQYF | TGTGCCAGCAGTTTCCCCGACGGGAAATACACAGATACGCAGTATTTT
NA | TRBJ2-5 | NA | TRBV29-1 | CSVADPRQETQYF | TGCAGCGTTGCTGACCCGAGGCAAGAGACCCAGTACTTC
NA | TRBJ2-2 | many | TRBV6-4 | CASSETGNTGELFF | TGTGCCAGCAGTGAAACAGGGAACACCGGGGAGCTGTTTTTT
NA | TRBJ1-2 | few | TRBV6-4 | CASSDEAGYGYTF | TGTGCCAGCAGTGACGAGGCTGGCTATGGCTACACCTTC
NA | TRBJ1-1 | many | TRBV20-1 | CSARVLGRGGNTEAFF | TGCAGTGCTAGAGTACTGGGCAGGGGCGGTAACACTGAAGCTTTCTTT
TRBD2 | TRBJ2-7 | many | TRBV29-1 | CSVEGGSAYEQYF | TGCAGCGTTGAGGGAGGGTCAGCATACGAGCAGTACTTC
NA | TRBJ2-2 | NA | TRBV5-1 | CASSRTAGGTGELFF | TGCGCCAGCAGCCGCACGGCGGGCGGTACCGGGGAGCTGTTTTTT
NA | TRBJ2-5 | NA | TRBV3-1 | CASSQDLTQWTQYF | TGTGCCAGCAGCCAAGACCTCACCCAGTGGACCCAGTACTTC
NA | TRBJ2-2 | NA | TRBV29-1 | CSVGEAGELFF | TGCAGCGTTGGTGAAGCCGGGGAGCTGTTTTTT
NA | TRBJ1-1 | NA | TRBV19 | CASTQGYTEAFF | TGTGCCAGTACTCAGGGGTACACTGAAGCTTTCTTT
TRBD2 | TRBJ2-3 | NA | TRBV20-1 | CSARGRTSGRADTQYF | TGCAGTGCTAGAGGTCGGACTAGCGGGAGGGCAGATACGCAGTATTTT
TRBD1 | TRBJ1-4 | many | TRBV2 | CASKNRGNEKLFF | TGTGCCTCTAAGAACAGGGGCAATGAAAAACTGTTTTTT
TRBD2 | TRBJ2-5 | NA | TRBV20-1 | CSARPAGGETQYF | TGCAGTGCTAGGCCCGCGGGAGGAGAGACCCAGTACTTC
TRBD2 | TRBJ2-2 | NA | TRBV7-9 | CASSLGILPSGTGELFF | TGTGCCAGCAGCTTAGGGATTCTTCCTAGCGGCACCGGGGAGCTGTTTTTT
NA | TRBJ2-7 | NA | TRBV7-9 | CASSLWGLTYEQYF | TGTGCCAGCAGCTTATGGGGGCTTACCTACGAGCAGTACTTC
NA | TRBJ2-3 | few | TRBV9 | CASSVETSTDTQYF | TGTGCCAGCAGCGTAGAAACTAGCACAGATACGCAGTATTTT
NA | TRBJ1-5 | NA | TRBV20-1 | CSARDGPKPQHF | TGCAGTGCTAGAGATGGGCCAAAGCCCCAGCATTTT
NA | TRBJ1-2 | many | TRBV6-9 | CASSYKVRYGYTF | TGTGCCAGCAGTTACAAGGTTAGGTATGGCTACACCTTC
TRBD1 | TRBJ1-5 | NA | TRBV28 | CASSFRTGGNQPQHF | TGTGCCAGCAGTTTCCGGACAGGGGGAAATCAGCCCCAGCATTTT
NA | TRBJ2-7 | many | TRBV6-5 | CASSSTGFEQYF | TGTGCCAGCAGTTCAACAGGGTTCGAGCAGTACTTC
NA | TRBJ1-2 | NA | TRBV6-2/TRBV6-3 | CASSYSQDYGYTF | TGTGCCAGCAGTTACTCCCAGGATTATGGCTACACCTTC
NA | TRBJ2-7 | NA | TRBV14 | CASSQGQRTTQRYF | TGTGCCAGCAGCCAAGGGCAACGGACTACCCAACGGTACTTC
NA | TRBJ2-5 | many | TRBV2 | CASGVETQYF | TGTGCCAGTGGGGTAGAGACCCAGTACTTC
NA | TRBJ1-1 | NA | TRBV7-9 | CASSALGGTEAFF | TGTGCCAGCAGCGCCCTAGGGGGTACTGAAGCTTTCTTT
NA | TRBJ1-3 | many | TRBV11-2 | CASRNSGFSGNTIYF | TGTGCCAGCAGGAATTCGGGATTCTCTGGAAACACCATATATTTT
NA | TRBJ2-5 | many | TRBV7-9 | CASSHPFSQETQYF | TGTGCCAGCAGCCACCCTTTCAGTCAAGAGACCCAGTACTTC
NA | TRBJ2-7 | NA | TRBV16 | CASSPQGRPNPYEQYF | TGTGCCAGCAGCCCACAGGGCAGGCCGAATCCCTACGAGCAGTACTTC
NA | TRBJ1-1 | NA | TRBV6-2/TRBV6-3 | CASSYRGHKPTEAFF | TGTGCCAGCAGTTACCGGGGACATAAACCAACTGAAGCTTTCTTT
NA | TRBJ2-2 | many | TRBV10-3 | CAIRRQTDTGELFF | TGTGCCATCAGAAGACAGACGGACACCGGGGAGCTGTTTTTT
NA | TRBJ1-1 | many | TRBV12-3/TRBV12-4 | CASSLGRRTEAFF | TGTGCCAGCAGTCTTGGCCGGAGGACTGAAGCTTTCTTT
TRBD2 | TRBJ2-1 | NA | TRBV11-2 | CASSSRLAALYNEQFF | TGTGCCAGCAGCTCTAGACTAGCGGCCTTATACAATGAGCAGTTCTTC
TRBD1 | TRBJ2-2 | NA | TRBV6-1 | CASRADRATGELFF | TGTGCCAGCAGAGCAGACAGGGCCACCGGGGAGCTGTTTTTT
NA | TRBJ2-7 | NA | TRBV5-6 | CASSFSPSEGEQYF | TGTGCCAGCAGCTTTTCCCCGTCGGAGGGCGAGCAGTACTTC
NA | TRBJ1-1 | few | TRBV30 | CAWTNRLAGDTEAFF | TGTGCATGGACTAACCGACTTGCAGGGGACACTGAAGCTTTCTTT
NA | TRBJ1-1 | many | TRBV29-1 | CSVDRAAFF | TGCAGCGTTGACAGGGCAGCTTTCTTT
NA | TRBJ2-7 | NA | TRBV20-1 | CSAQEGLYEQYF | TGCAGTGCCCAGGAGGGCCTCTACGAGCAGTACTTC